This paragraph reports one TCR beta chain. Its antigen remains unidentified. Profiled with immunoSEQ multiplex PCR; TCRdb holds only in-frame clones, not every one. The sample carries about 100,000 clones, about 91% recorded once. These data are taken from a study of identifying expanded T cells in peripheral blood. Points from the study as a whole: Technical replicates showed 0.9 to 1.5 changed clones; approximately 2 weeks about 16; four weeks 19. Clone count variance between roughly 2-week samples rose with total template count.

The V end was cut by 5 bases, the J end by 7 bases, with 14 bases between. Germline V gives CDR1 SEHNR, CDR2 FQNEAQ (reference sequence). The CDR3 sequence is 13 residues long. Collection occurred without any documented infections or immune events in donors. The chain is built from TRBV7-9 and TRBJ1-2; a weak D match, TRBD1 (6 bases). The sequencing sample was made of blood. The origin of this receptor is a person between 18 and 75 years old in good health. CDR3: CASSLSQGAGYTF. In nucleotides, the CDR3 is TGTGCCAGCAGCCTATCACAGGGAGCTGGCTACACCTTC.